This is a list of T cell receptor beta chains from one sample in a study of cytomegalovirus exposure and HLA in healthy donors. Some clones are missing from TCRdb's copy, which holds only in-frame ones; the method was immunoSEQ multiplex PCR. The sample holds about 130,000 clones, over 75% seen once. Input material: PBMCs. These receptors all stem from a boy under 18 in good health and CMV-seronegative. Each CDR3 is given with its conserved first and last residue. A D gene is named only where the DNA matches it firmly. Clone size, where shown, is once, few, many, or a class for clones that have expanded.

j_call d_call v_call clone_size cdr3_nt cdr3_aa
TRBJ2-1 TRBD2 TRBV4-1 few TGCGCCAGCAGCCACCCTAGCGGGAGGGGTGGGGTTAACAATGAGCAGTTCTTC CASSHPSGRGGVNNEQFF
TRBJ2-3 TRBD2 TRBV7-8 NA TGTGCCAGCAGCCCTAGCGGGAGGCCAGATACGCAGTATTTT CASSPSGRPDTQYF
TRBJ2-2 NA TRBV25-1 NA TGTGCCAGCAGTGACCGAGGCGGGTTCGGGGAGCTGTTTTTT CASSDRGGFGELFF
TRBJ2-7 TRBD2 TRBV4-2 NA TGTGCCAGCAGCCGAGGGACTAGCTCCTCCTACGAGCAGTACTTC CASSRGTSSSYEQYF
TRBJ2-7 TRBD1 TRBV5-1 NA TGCGCCAGCAACTTGGATCCGGCAGGGGGCCTATACGAGCAGTACTTC CASNLDPAGGLYEQYF
TRBJ1-1 NA TRBV5-4 NA TGTGCCAGCAGGTTACACCCCCGGGACACTGAAGCTTTCTTT CASRLHPRDTEAFF
TRBJ1-3 NA TRBV4-2 NA TGTGCCAGCAGCCAAGATGATGAGAGAGCCTCTGGAAACACCATATATTTT CASSQDDERASGNTIYF
TRBJ2-2 TRBD2 TRBV5-4 NA TGTGCCAGCAGCCCAGGGACTAGCACCGGGGAGCTGTTTTTT CASSPGTSTGELFF
TRBJ2-7 TRBD2 TRBV7-3 NA TGTGCCAGCAGCTTGGACCGGAGCGGGGCCTACGAGCAGTACTTC CASSLDRSGAYEQYF
TRBJ2-3 NA TRBV5-1 NA TGCGCCAGCAGCTTGAGCGCGACTTATACAGATACGCAGTATTTT CASSLSATYTDTQYF
TRBJ2-2 NA TRBV7-6 NA TGTGCCAGCAGCTTCCCCCGGTACCGGGACACCGGGGAGCTGTTTTTT CASSFPRYRDTGELFF
TRBJ1-1 NA TRBV5-4 NA TGTGCCAGCAGCTTGGGCCCCAGCAGGGTTGGCGCTGAAGCTTTCTTT CASSLGPSRVGAEAFF
TRBJ1-3 NA TRBV9 NA TGTGCCAGCAGCCGGCCGCGGGAGTCCCTTGGCGCTGGAAACACCATATATTTT CASSRPRESLGAGNTIYF
TRBJ2-1 NA TRBV27 NA TGTGCCAGCGCGGCGAGCTACAATGAGCAGTTCTTC CASAASYNEQFF
TRBJ2-7 TRBD2 TRBV7-9 NA TGTGCCAGCAGCATAAATCCTAGCGGGAGGCCCTACGAGCAGTACTTC CASSINPSGRPYEQYF
TRBJ1-6 TRBD1 TRBV10-3 NA TGTGCCATCAGTGGAGGATCAGGGGGTAATTCACCCCTCCACTTT CAISGGSGGNSPLHF
TRBJ1-6 NA TRBV5-5 NA TGTGCCAGCAGCCCGGGGGGGGGTAATTCACCCCTCCACTTT CASSPGGGNSPLHF
TRBJ1-4 NA TRBV28 NA TGTGCCAGCAGTCCCAGCGGTGAAAAACTGTTTTTT CASSPSGEKLFF
TRBJ1-6 NA TRBV5-4 NA TGTGCCAGCAGCTTTAAGGGACAAAGGCATAATTCACCCCTCCACTTT CASSFKGQRHNSPLHF
TRBJ1-2 NA TRBV7-9 NA TGTGCCAGCAGCGGGGCTGCGTATGGCTACACCTTC CASSGAAYGYTF